Listed below are T cell receptor beta chains from one sample, sequenced in a study of cytomegalovirus exposure and HLA in healthy donors. The assay was immunoSEQ multiplex PCR, and TCRdb's table has in-frame clones only and misses some. This table has 150,000 to 200,000 clones, 82% appearing once. The sequencing input was PBMCs. These receptors originate from a girl aged 5 to 17 in good health and CMV-seropositive. CDR3s include the opening cysteine and the closing phenylalanine or tryptophan. A D gene is named only where the DNA matches it firmly. Only part of the rows carry a size: once, few, many, or a class if the clone is expanded.

j_call v_call d_call clone_size cdr3_nt cdr3_aa
TRBJ1-5 TRBV28 TRBD1 . TGTGCCAGCACCTCGAAGGACAGGGAAGGGGATCAGCCCCAGCATTTT CASTSKDREGDQPQHF
TRBJ2-1 TRBV5-1 . . TGCGCCAGCAGCAGGGACTCCAACAATGAGCAGTTCTTC CASSRDSNNEQFF
TRBJ2-5 TRBV14 . . TGTGCCAGCAGTCAACTAGGGACCCAGTACTTC CASSQLGTQYF
TRBJ2-7 TRBV18 . . TGTGCCAGCTCACCACGGGCGCCGAACTACGAGCAGTACTTC CASSPRAPNYEQYF
TRBJ1-4 TRBV28 . once TGTGCCAGCACCTCCGGGTTAAGTAATGAAAAACTGTTTTTT CASTSGLSNEKLFF
TRBJ1-1 TRBV30 . . TGTGCCTGGAGTCTTGGACGGGAGGCCGCTGAAGCTTTCTTT CAWSLGREAAEAFF
TRBJ2-1 TRBV7-9 . . TGTGCCAGCAGCCCCCGAGCCCATGAGCAGTTCTTC CASSPRAHEQFF
TRBJ1-5 TRBV19 . once TGTGCCAACACCGGAACGGACAAAAATCAGCCCCAGCATTTT CANTGTDKNQPQHF
TRBJ2-3 TRBV9 TRBD2 . TGTGCCAGCAGCGTAAGCGGGGGGGCTGTCACAGATACGCAGTATTTT CASSVSGGAVTDTQYF
TRBJ2-3 TRBV9 TRBD2 few TGTGCCAGCAGCGTCCTAGCGGGAGTCCATCCAGATACGCAGTATTTT CASSVLAGVHPDTQYF
TRBJ2-7 TRBV27 TRBD2 . TGTGCCAGCAGCCCCGGACTAGCGGGAGCGTTAGACGAGCAGTACTTC CASSPGLAGALDEQYF
TRBJ2-5 TRBV5-6 . . TGTGCCAGCAGCTTATTAGAGTGGGAGGAGACCCAGTACTTC CASSLLEWEETQYF
TRBJ2-3 TRBV7-9 . . TGTGCCAGCAGCTCCAGTATTGCTAGCACAGATACGCAGTATTTT CASSSSIASTDTQYF
TRBJ1-5 TRBV2 TRBD1 . TGTGCCAGCAGTGAAGGACAGGGCTTAAGACGGGGTCAGCCCCAGCATTTT CASSEGQGLRRGQPQHF
TRBJ2-3 TRBV4-3 . . TGCGCCAGCAGCCAAGAATCCAGCAGGGGAACAGATACGCAGTATTTT CASSQESSRGTDTQYF
TRBJ1-1 TRBV15 . . TGTGCCACCAGCAGAGATATCGAGAGCACTGAAGCTTTCTTT CATSRDIESTEAFF
TRBJ2-2 TRBV29-1 TRBD1 . TGCAGCCTCGCGACAGGGGGCTTCACCGGGGAGCTGTTTTTT CSLATGGFTGELFF
TRBJ2-7 TRBV25-1 TRBD1 . TGTGCCAGCAGCCCCAATTTGGCGGGACAGGCCTACGAGCAGTACTTC CASSPNLAGQAYEQYF
TRBJ1-2 TRBV28 . . TGTGCCAGCAGTCCAGGGCCCTATGGCTACACCTTC CASSPGPYGYTF
TRBJ1-2 TRBV18 . . TGTGCCAGCTCACCAGAGACTGACTATGGCTACACCTTC CASSPETDYGYTF
TRBJ1-1 TRBV30 TRBD1 once TGTGCCTGGAGTGTTAGGGGGCAAGCTGAAGCTTTCTTT CAWSVRGQAEAFF
TRBJ1-1 TRBV28 . few TGTGCCAGCAGTTACGATCAAGCGAACACTGAAGCTTTCTTT CASSYDQANTEAFF
TRBJ1-1 TRBV2 . . TGTGCCAGCAAGGGAGGGTGGGGCACTGAAGCTTTCTTT CASKGGWGTEAFF
TRBJ2-1 TRBV5-1 TRBD2 . TGCGCCAGCAGCCTGGGACTAGCGGACTACAATGAGCAGTTCTTC CASSLGLADYNEQFF
TRBJ2-1 TRBV6-5 TRBD2 . TGTGCCAGCAGTTACGGAGCGGGAGTATTTGGCGATGAGCAGTTCTTC CASSYGAGVFGDEQFF
TRBJ2-1 TRBV11-1 . . TGTGCCAGCAGCTTAGCACAGCACTACAATGAGCAGTTCTTC CASSLAQHYNEQFF
TRBJ1-2 TRBV28 TRBD1 . TGTGCCAGCAGTACGATTACGACAGGGAACTATGGCTACACCTTC CASSTITTGNYGYTF
TRBJ2-2 TRBV6-5 TRBD1 . TGTGCCAGCAGTTACCCCGGACAGGGGGGCCTGTTTTTT CASSYPGQGGLFF
TRBJ1-3 TRBV7-3 . few TGTGCCAGCAGCTCACAGGGTCCTGGAAACACCATATATTTT CASSSQGPGNTIYF
TRBJ1-1 TRBV5-1 . few TGCGCCAGCAGCTTGTGGGGGGGGAACACTGAAGCTTTCTTT CASSLWGGNTEAFF
TRBJ2-7 TRBV11-1 TRBD1 . TGTGCCAGCAGCGACCGGGACAGGTTAGCCTACGAGCAGTACTTC CASSDRDRLAYEQYF
TRBJ2-7 TRBV28 TRBD1 few TGTGCCAGCAGCTCGGGACAGACCTACGAGCAGTACTTC CASSSGQTYEQYF
TRBJ2-1 TRBV7-2 TRBD2 . TGTGCCAGCAGCCCTCTAGCGGGCAACTCCTACAATGAGCAGTTCTTC CASSPLAGNSYNEQFF
TRBJ2-1 TRBV9 TRBD2 . TGTGCCAGCAGCGTAGCTGCGGGGGGCTACAATGAGCAGTTCTTC CASSVAAGGYNEQFF
TRBJ1-5 TRBV30 . once TGTGCCTGGAGCCGGGACATCAATCAGCCCCAGCATTTT CAWSRDINQPQHF
TRBJ1-2 TRBV7-8 . . TGTGCCAGCAGCTTAGAAGACAGGTTCTCCCAGAACTATGGCTACACCTTC CASSLEDRFSQNYGYTF
TRBJ2-1 TRBV29-1 . . TGCAGCGTTCCTCTCGCCTTACTAGAGGGTGAGCAGTTCTTC CSVPLALLEGEQFF
TRBJ2-1 TRBV5-4 TRBD1 . TGTGCCAGCAGCTTGGCAGGGGGATTTTACAATGAGCAGTTCTTC CASSLAGGFYNEQFF
TRBJ2-2 TRBV7-9 . . TGTGCCAGCAGCCCCAATTGGGGCGCAATGGACACCGGGGAGCTGTTTTTT CASSPNWGAMDTGELFF